The clone carrying this T cell receptor (beta chain) has only a few counts. The target antigen is unknown. Documented treatment: approximately 9-day PBMC culture with coronavirus spike peptide pools or control peptides (ViraFEST assay). Culture proceeded for approximately eleven days, and CD4+ T cells were then isolated by negative selection. The sample originates from a study of vaccination and CD4 T cells after COVID-19. Study-wide context: Investigators drew the post-COVID samples a median around 98 days after diagnosis, with a range of 35 to 161.

At the Johns Hopkins FTIC core, DNA taken from cultured CD4+ T cells was sequenced by way of the Oncomine TCR Beta short-read assay. Via MiXCR, TCRdb re-called the PCR reads, giving one row per CDR3 protein. Of around 19,000 distinct CDR3 sequences in the sample, around 53% were seen once. The CDR3 spans 14 residues. V lost 0 bases, J lost 5 bases, and 3 bases stayed unmatched. Regarding the study as a whole: SARS-CoV-2-reactive clonotype medians increased from around 20 to 38, not significantly.

The source material was CD4+ T cells from blood, cultured in vitro. The sequence was obtained from a human donor who had recovered from COVID-19. V is TRBV12-3 or TRBV12-4 and J is TRBJ2-5, with 7 bases that match TRBD2. CDR3 sequence: CASSLAGRGETQYF. For the CDR3, the DNA is TGTGCCAGCAGTTTAGCAGGGCGGGGGGAGACCCAGTACTTC.